Described below is a single T cell receptor beta chain sequence and its context. Trimming shortened V by 0 bases and J by 1 base, and 7 bases separated the two germline ends. The CDR3 length is 14 residues. CDR1 and CDR2 from the germline V gene are SGHKS and YYEKEE (reference sequence). This entry is derived from a study of blood T cell repertoires in COVID-19. Clones were read by immunoSEQ multiplex PCR, and TCRdb kept only the in-frame ones, dropping some. In the table there are some 130,000 clones, around three quarters of which are singletons. The genes are TRBV5-5 and TRBJ1-2; D gene unclear. The TCR comes from a woman aged 80 or older with acute or convalescent COVID-19. The sequencing input was peripheral blood. The CDR3 here is CASSLDIINYGYTF. The CDR3, as DNA: TGTGCCAGCAGCTTGGACATCATTAACTATGGCTACACCTTC.